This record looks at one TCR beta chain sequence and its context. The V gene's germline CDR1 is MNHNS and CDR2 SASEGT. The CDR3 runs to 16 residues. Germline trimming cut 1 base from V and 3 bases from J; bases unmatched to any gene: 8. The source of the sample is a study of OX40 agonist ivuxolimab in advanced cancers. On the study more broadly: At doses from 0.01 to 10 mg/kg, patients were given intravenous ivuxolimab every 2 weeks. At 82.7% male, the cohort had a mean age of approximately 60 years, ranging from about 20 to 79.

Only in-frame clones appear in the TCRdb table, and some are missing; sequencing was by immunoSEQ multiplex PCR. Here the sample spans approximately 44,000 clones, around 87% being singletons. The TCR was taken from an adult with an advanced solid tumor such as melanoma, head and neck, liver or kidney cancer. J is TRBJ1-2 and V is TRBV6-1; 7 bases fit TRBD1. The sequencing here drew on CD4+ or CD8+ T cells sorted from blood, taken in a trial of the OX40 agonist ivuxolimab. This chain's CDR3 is CASSEGTTGTDYGYTF. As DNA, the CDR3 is TGTGCCAGCAGTGAAGGGACAACAGGGACAGACTATGGCTACACCTTC.